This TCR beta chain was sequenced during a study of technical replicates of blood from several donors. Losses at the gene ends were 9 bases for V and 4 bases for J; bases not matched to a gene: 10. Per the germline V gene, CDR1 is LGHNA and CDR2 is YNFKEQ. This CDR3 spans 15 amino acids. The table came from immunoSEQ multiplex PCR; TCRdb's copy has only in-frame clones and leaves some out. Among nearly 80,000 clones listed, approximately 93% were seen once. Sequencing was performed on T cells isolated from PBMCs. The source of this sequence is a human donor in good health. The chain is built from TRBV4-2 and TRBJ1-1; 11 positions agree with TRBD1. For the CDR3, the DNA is TGTGCCAGTGAACGACAGGACAGGGGGCCCACTGAAGCTTTCTTT. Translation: CASERQDRGPTEAFF.